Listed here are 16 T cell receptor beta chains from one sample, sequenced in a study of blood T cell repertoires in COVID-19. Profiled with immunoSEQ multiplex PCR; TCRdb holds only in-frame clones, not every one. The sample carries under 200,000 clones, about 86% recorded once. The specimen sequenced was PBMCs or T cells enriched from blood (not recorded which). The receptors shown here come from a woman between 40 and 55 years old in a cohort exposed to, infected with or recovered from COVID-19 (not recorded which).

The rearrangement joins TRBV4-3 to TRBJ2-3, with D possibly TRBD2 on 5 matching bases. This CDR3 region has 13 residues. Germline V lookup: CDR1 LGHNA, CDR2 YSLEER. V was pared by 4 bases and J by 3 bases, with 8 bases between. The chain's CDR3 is CASSRTATDTQYF. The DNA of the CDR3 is TGCGCCAGCAGCCGGACTGCTACAGATACGCAGTATTTT.

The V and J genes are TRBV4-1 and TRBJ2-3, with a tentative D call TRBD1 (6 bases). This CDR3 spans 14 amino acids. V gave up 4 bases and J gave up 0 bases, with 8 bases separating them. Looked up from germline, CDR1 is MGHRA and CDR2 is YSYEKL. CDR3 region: CASSLRGSTDTQYF. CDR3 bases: TGCGCCAGCAGCCTTAGGGGGAGCACAGATACGCAGTATTTT.

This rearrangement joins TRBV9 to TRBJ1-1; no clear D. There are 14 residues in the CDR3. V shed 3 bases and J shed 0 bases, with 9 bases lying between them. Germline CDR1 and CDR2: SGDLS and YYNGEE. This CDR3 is CASSGSIMNTEAFF. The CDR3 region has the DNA TGTGCCAGCAGCGGAAGCATCATGAACACTGAAGCTTTCTTT.

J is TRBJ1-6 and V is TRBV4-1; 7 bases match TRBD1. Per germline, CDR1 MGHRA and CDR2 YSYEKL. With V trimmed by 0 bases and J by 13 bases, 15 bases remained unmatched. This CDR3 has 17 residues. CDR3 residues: CASSQDYLGDRVSPLHF. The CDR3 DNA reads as TGCGCCAGCAGCCAAGATTATTTAGGGGACAGAGTTTCTCCCCTCCACTTT.

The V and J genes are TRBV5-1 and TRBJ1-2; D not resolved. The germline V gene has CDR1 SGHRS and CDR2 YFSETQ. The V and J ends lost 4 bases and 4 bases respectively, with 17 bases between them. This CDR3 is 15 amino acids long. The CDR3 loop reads CASSPETGKGYGYTF. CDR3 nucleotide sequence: TGCGCCAGCAGCCCTGAGACGGGGAAGGGCTATGGCTACACCTTC.

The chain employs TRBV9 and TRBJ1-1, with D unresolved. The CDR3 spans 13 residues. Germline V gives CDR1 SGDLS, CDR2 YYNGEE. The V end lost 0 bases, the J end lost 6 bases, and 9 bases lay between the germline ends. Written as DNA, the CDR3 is TGTGCCAGCAGCGTAGAACTCATAGCTGAAGCTTTCTTT. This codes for CASSVELIAEAFF. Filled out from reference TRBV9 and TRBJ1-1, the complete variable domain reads DSGVTQTPKHLITATGQRVTLRCSPRSGDLSVYWYQQSLDQGLQFLIQYYNGEERAKGNILERFSAQQFPDLHSELNLSSLELGDSALYFCASSVELIAEAFFGQGTRLTVV.

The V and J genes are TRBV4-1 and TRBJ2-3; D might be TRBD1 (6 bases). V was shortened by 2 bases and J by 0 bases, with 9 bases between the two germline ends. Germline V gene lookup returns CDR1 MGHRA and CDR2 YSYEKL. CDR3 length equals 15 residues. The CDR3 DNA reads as TGCGCCAGCAGCCAACCCGGGACAAGCACAGATACGCAGTATTTT. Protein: CASSQPGTSTDTQYF.

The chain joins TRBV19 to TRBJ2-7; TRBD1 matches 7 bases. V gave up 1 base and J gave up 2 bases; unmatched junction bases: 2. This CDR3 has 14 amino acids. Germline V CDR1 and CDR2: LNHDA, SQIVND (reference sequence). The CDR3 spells CASSIVGTAYEQYF. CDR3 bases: TGTGCCAGTAGTATAGTCGGGACAGCCTACGAGCAGTACTTC.

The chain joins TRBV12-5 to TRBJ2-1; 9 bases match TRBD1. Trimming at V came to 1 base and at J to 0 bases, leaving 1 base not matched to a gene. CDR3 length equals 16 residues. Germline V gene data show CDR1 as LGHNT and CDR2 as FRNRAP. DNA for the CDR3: TGTGCTAGTGGTTTGGGACAGGGGGGCTCCTACAATGAGCAGTTCTTC. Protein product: CASGLGQGGSYNEQFF.

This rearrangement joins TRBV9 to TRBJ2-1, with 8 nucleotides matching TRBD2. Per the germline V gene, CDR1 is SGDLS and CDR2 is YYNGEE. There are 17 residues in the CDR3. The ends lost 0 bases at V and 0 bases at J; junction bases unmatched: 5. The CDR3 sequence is CASSVDSGSYSYNEQFF. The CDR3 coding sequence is TGTGCCAGCAGCGTAGACAGCGGGAGTTACTCCTACAATGAGCAGTTCTTC.

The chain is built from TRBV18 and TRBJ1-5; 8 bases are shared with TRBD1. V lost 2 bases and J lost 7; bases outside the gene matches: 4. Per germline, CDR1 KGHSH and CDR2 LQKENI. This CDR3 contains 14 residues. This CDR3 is CASSPEQGGQPQHF. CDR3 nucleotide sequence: TGTGCCAGCTCACCAGAACAGGGGGGACAGCCCCAGCATTTT.

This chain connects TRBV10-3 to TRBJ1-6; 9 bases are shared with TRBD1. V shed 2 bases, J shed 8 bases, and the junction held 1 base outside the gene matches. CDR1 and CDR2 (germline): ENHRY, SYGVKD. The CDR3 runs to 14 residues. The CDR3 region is CAISEDRGDSPLHF. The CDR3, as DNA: TGTGCCATCAGTGAGGACAGGGGGGATTCACCCCTCCACTTT.

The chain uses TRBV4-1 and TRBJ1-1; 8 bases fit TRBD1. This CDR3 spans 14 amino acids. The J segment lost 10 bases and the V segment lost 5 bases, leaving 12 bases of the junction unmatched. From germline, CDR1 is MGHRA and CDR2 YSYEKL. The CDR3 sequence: CASSDQMAGGGAFF. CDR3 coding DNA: TGCGCCAGCAGCGATCAGATGGCAGGGGGCGGAGCTTTCTTT.

The CDR3 spells CASSLARQGADEQYF. CDR3 sequence (DNA): TGCGCCAGCAGCTTGGCTAGGCAGGGGGCCGACGAGCAGTACTTC. V and J are TRBV5-1 and TRBJ2-7; 8 bases line up with TRBD1. Germline V gene sequence: CDR1 SGHRS, CDR2 YFSETQ. V lost 0 bases, J lost 5 bases, and 7 bases stayed unmatched. The length of the CDR3 is 15 residues.

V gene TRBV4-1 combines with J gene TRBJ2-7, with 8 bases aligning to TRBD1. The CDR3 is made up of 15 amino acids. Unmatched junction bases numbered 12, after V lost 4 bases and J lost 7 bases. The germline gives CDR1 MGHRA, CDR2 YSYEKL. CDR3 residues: CASSPANRGTGEQYF. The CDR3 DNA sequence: TGCGCCAGCAGCCCGGCAAACAGGGGGACTGGAGAGCAGTACTTC.

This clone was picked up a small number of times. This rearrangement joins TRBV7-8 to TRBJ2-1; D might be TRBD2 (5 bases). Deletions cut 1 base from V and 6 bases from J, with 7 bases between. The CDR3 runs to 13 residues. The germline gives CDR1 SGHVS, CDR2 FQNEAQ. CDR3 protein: CASSLGGRNEQFF. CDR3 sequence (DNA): TGTGCCAGCAGCTTAGGCGGGCGCAATGAGCAGTTCTTC.